The 32 T cell receptor beta chains in this list originate from one sample, sequenced in a study of beta chain features in type 1 diabetes. Study-level findings and limits: All four CD4+ subsets from Type 1 diabetes patients carried moderately but significantly shorter TCRB CDR3s.

These receptors lack a known antigen. Since all of the isolated RNA was reverse transcribed, expressed TCRB transcripts were what got sequenced. Repertoires were generated with immunoSEQ multiplex PCR, while TCRdb's copy carries only in-frame clones and drops some. The table lists approximately 43,000 clones, 65% to 70% of them singletons. Input material: Tregs from blood. These receptors came from a man younger than 40 with type 1 diabetes. Some clones in this sample may be carry-over from other donors' samples.

V and J are TRBV9 and TRBJ2-5; a possible D gene is TRBD1 (6 bases). Germline lookup yields CDR1 SGDLS and CDR2 YYNGEE. This CDR3 spans 15 amino acids. Trimming removed 7 bases from V and 5 bases from J, with 21 bases in between. CDR3 amino acids: CASAGLGATGETQYF. The CDR3 DNA is TGTGCCAGCGCCGGGCTCGGGGCTACAGGGGAGACCCAGTACTTC.

This clone was recorded a few times. The chain employs TRBV6-6 and TRBJ2-7, with 9 bases aligning to TRBD1. Germline V gives CDR1 MNHNY, CDR2 SVGAGI (reference sequence). After removal of 6 bases from V and 3 bases from J, the junction contained 6 bases not matched to a gene. The CDR3 contains 14 residues. This chain's CDR3 is CASRDGTGYYEQYF. CDR3 bases: TGTGCCAGCAGAGACGGGACAGGGTACTACGAGCAGTACTTC.

The chain uses TRBV27 and TRBJ1-2; the D gene is possibly TRBD1 (6 bases). The germline gives CDR1 MNHEY, CDR2 SMNVEV (reference sequence). This CDR3 spans 15 amino acids. V shed 6 bases and J shed 4 bases, with 18 bases lying between them. CDR3 amino acids: CASRSWDTGIYGYTF. The CDR3 nucleotides read TGTGCCAGCAGAAGCTGGGACACCGGAATCTATGGCTACACCTTC.

This clone was counted a single time. The chain joins TRBV4-2 to TRBJ2-5; 8 bases align to TRBD1. The V segment lost 1 base and the J segment 5 bases; nucleotides outside the gene matches: 3. The CDR3 sequence is 14 residues long. The V gene's germline CDR1 is LGHNA and CDR2 YNFKEQ. Here the CDR3 reads CASSQAGGGETQYF. The CDR3 DNA reads as TGTGCCAGCAGCCAAGCAGGGGGCGGGGAGACCCAGTACTTC.

The chain has TRBV7-2 and TRBJ2-5; D unresolved. The CDR3 runs 13 residues. Trimming left V 5 bases short and J 5 bases short, with 12 bases between. In germline, CDR1 is SGHTA, CDR2 FQGNSA. CDR3 sequence: CASSPRSRETQYF. CDR3 DNA sequence: TGTGCCAGCAGCCCGCGGTCCCGGGAGACCCAGTACTTC.

The CDR3 nucleotides are TGCGCCAGCAGTGCGACAGGGGGAAGGGCCCTCAGTGGCTACACCTTC. Its protein is CASSATGGRALSGYTF. J is TRBJ1-2 and V is TRBV5-1, with 9 bases lining up with TRBD1. V lost 5 bases and J lost 7; bases outside the gene matches: 15. CDR3 size: 16 residues. Germline V lookup: CDR1 SGHRS, CDR2 YFSETQ. The full variable domain, with the rest looked up from reference TRBV5-1 and TRBJ1-2, is KAGVTQTPRYLIKTRGQQVTLSCSPISGHRSVSWYQQTPGQGLQFLFEYFSETQRNKGNFPGRFSGRQFSNSRSEMNVSTLELGDSALYLCASSATGGRALSGYTFGSGTRLTVV.

V usage is TRBV6-5 and J usage is TRBJ2-5; D is possibly TRBD2 (6 bases). The J call may be wrong; the DNA end is better matched by TRBJ2-7. The germline V gene has CDR1 MNHEY and CDR2 SVGAGI. The CDR3 extends over 13 amino acids. The DNA of the CDR3 is TGTGCCAGCAGTTCCCGGGACTTTCACGAGCAGTACTTC. It encodes CASSSRDFHEQYF.

This chain uses TRBV5-4 with TRBJ2-7; D call uncertain. The CDR3 spans 14 residues. Germline V CDR1 and CDR2: SGHNT, YYREEE (reference sequence). V lost 1 base and J 7 bases, leaving 15 bases between the germline ends. The CDR3 loop reads CASSLLLASEEQYF. The CDR3 DNA sequence: TGTGCCAGCAGCTTGTTATTGGCGTCGGAGGAGCAGTACTTC.

The chain links TRBV6-6 to TRBJ2-7; TRBD2 matches 8 bases. J lost 3 bases, V lost 5 bases, and 9 bases had no gene match. The CDR3 spans 15 residues. Germline assignment: CDR1 MNHNY and CDR2 SVGAGI (reference sequence). CDR3 in amino acids: CASSDPSGGLYEQYF. The CDR3 DNA reads as TGTGCCAGCAGTGACCCAAGCGGGGGACTCTACGAGCAGTACTTC.

This chain joins TRBV25-1 and TRBJ1-2; 8 bases map to TRBD1. Germline CDR1 and CDR2: MGHDK and SYGVNS. The V gene end was trimmed by 0 bases and the J gene end by 3 bases; junction bases not matched to a gene: 3. This CDR3 has 15 residues. Written as DNA, the CDR3 is TGTGCCAGCAGTGAATACCCAGGGGGCGACTATGGCTACACCTTC. The encoded protein is CASSEYPGGDYGYTF.

The table lists this clone with a few counts. The chain uses TRBV5-1 and TRBJ2-5, with D possibly matching TRBD1 (5 bases). CDR3 length equals 14 residues. Trimming removed 2 bases at V and 5 bases at J, with 13 bases between. Germline CDR1 and CDR2: SGHRS and YFSETQ. CDR3 amino acids: CASSFTGPEETQYF. CDR3 bases: TGCGCCAGCAGCTTTACAGGCCCGGAGGAGACCCAGTACTTC.

V and J are TRBV2 and TRBJ2-3, with D maybe TRBD2 (6 bases). V lost 7 bases to trimming and J lost 1 base, with 9 bases between them. CDR1 SNHLY and CDR2 FYNNEI come from the germline V gene. The CDR3 has 13 residues. The CDR3 sequence is CASIPSGTDTQYF. CDR3 DNA sequence: TGTGCCAGCATCCCTAGCGGCACAGATACGCAGTATTTT.

The chain combines TRBV19 with TRBJ1-5, with TRBD1 as a possible D gene (5 bases). This CDR3 is 15 amino acids long. V lost 5 bases and J 1 base, leaving 12 bases between the germline ends. CDR1 and CDR2 from the germline V gene are LNHDA and SQIVND (reference sequence). The CDR3, as DNA: TGTGCCAGTAGTGCCGGGACTTTCAGCAATCAGCCCCAGCATTTT. It translates to CASSAGTFSNQPQHF.

The chain links TRBV20-1 to TRBJ2-2; D possibly corresponds to TRBD2 (6 bases). Between the trimmed V and J ends, which lost 6 bases and 13 bases, there was a span of 15 bases. Germline V gene data show CDR1 as DFQATT and CDR2 as SNEGSKA (reference sequence). CDR3 length equals 11 residues. The CDR3 is CSAEEGGRLFF. The CDR3 nucleotides read TGCAGTGCCGAGGAGGGTGGGAGGCTGTTTTTT.

J is TRBJ1-1 and V is TRBV6-1; perhaps TRBD1 as D (5 bases). Germline CDR1 and CDR2: MNHNS and SASEGT. The CDR3 runs 15 residues. V was shortened by 6 bases and J by 4 bases, with 18 bases between the two germline ends. Written as DNA, the CDR3 is TGTGCCAGCAGCCCGGGGGGACCCAGGAGCACTGAAGCTTTCTTT. Translation: CASSPGGPRSTEAFF.

This sequence joins TRBV18 and TRBJ2-5; D remains unclear. This CDR3 has 13 residues. Germline CDR1 reads KGHSH; CDR2 reads LQKENI. V gave up 3 bases and J gave up 1 base, with 6 bases separating them. The CDR3 sequence: CASSPSRQETQYF. In DNA form, the CDR3 reads TGTGCCAGCTCACCGAGTCGCCAAGAGACCCAGTACTTC. Using reference TRBV18 and TRBJ2-5 for the parts outside the CDR3, the full variable domain is NAGVMQNPRHLVRRRGQEARLRCSPMKGHSHVYWYRQLPEEGLKFMVYLQKENIIDESGMPKERFSAEFPKEGPSILRIQQVVRGDSAAYFCASSPSRQETQYFGPGTRLLVL.

This clone turned up a few times. The chain carries TRBV6-6 and TRBJ2-1; possibly TRBD1 for D (6 bases). V lost 5 bases and J 0 bases, leaving 14 bases between the germline ends. The CDR3 spans 16 residues. Germline CDR1 reads MNHNY; CDR2 reads SVGAGI (reference sequence). The CDR3 spells CASSLGHGSSYNEQFF. CDR3 nucleotides: TGTGCCAGCAGTCTGGGACACGGCAGCTCCTACAATGAGCAGTTCTTC.

The CDR3 spells CASSRTGNYGYTF. The CDR3 DNA reads TGTGCCAGCAGCCGAACAGGGAACTATGGCTACACCTTC. The rearrangement links TRBV7-2 to TRBJ1-2, with a tentative D call TRBD1 (6 bases). There are 13 residues in the CDR3. Germline V CDR1 and CDR2: SGHTA, FQGNSA. Trimming stripped 5 bases from V and 2 bases from J, with 9 bases between.

V usage is TRBV25-1 and J usage is TRBJ1-1; tentatively, D is TRBD1 (5 bases). Germline assignment: CDR1 MGHDK and CDR2 SYGVNS. CDR3 size: 14 residues. V gave up 7 bases and J gave up 6 bases, with 18 bases separating them. CDR3 sequence: CASIPTGVGAEAFF. The CDR3 DNA reads TGTGCCAGCATCCCGACGGGGGTTGGAGCTGAAGCTTTCTTT.

V and J are TRBV5-1 and TRBJ2-7; TRBD1 might be the D (5 bases). Germline V CDR1 and CDR2: SGHRS, YFSETQ. The CDR3 contains 14 residues. V dropped 4 bases and J dropped 3 bases, with 14 bases sitting between them. CDR3 residues: CASSPIAQGYEQYF. CDR3 DNA sequence: TGCGCCAGCAGCCCGATCGCCCAGGGCTACGAGCAGTACTTC.

The genes are TRBV11-2 and TRBJ2-1, with 10 bases lining up with TRBD2. J lost 9 bases, V lost 3 bases, and 8 bases had no gene match. Germline V lookup: CDR1 SGHAT, CDR2 FQNNGV. The CDR3 extends over 15 amino acids. CDR3 DNA: TGTGCCAGCAGCTTCTTTACTAGCGGGGAATTTGAGCAGTTCTTC. Translation gives CASSFFTSGEFEQFF.

V and J are TRBV18 and TRBJ2-5; D possibly corresponds to TRBD1 (5 bases). The DNA end is a closer match to TRBJ2-7, so the J assignment may be wrong. The CDR3 has 15 amino acids. Germline V lookup: CDR1 KGHSH, CDR2 LQKENI. CDR3 protein: CASSPTRTLSYEQYF. In nucleotides, the CDR3 is TGTGCCAGCTCCCCAACACGGACACTCTCCTACGAGCAGTACTTC.

This clone was observed a few times. V and J are TRBV18 and TRBJ2-7, with D possibly TRBD2 on 7 matching bases. V was cut by 3 bases and J by 6 bases, with 15 bases left in between. CDR1 is KGHSH, CDR2 LQKENI, per germline. The CDR3 spans 14 residues. The CDR3 reads CASSPAGAIGEQYF. The CDR3 DNA is TGTGCCAGCTCACCCGCGGGGGCGATTGGCGAGCAGTACTTC.

The gene calls are TRBV9 and TRBJ2-1, with 12 bases identical to TRBD2. V was clipped by 1 base and J by 10 bases; unmatched bases: 18. This CDR3 is 19 amino acids long. Germline lookup yields CDR1 SGDLS and CDR2 YYNGEE. The CDR3 DNA is TGTGCCAGCAGCGTATCTGGAGTATGGGCTAGCGGGGGGGCGGGCGAGCAGTTCTTC. It specifies CASSVSGVWASGGAGEQFF.

The chain couples TRBV7-2 to TRBJ2-3; D remains unclear. V lost 0 bases and J 2 bases, leaving 6 bases between the germline ends. From germline, CDR1 is SGHTA and CDR2 FQGNSA. The CDR3 loop spans 14 amino acids. The CDR3 is CASSLALPTDTQYF. The CDR3 DNA is TGTGCCAGCAGCTTAGCGCTACCCACAGATACGCAGTATTTT. The variable domain in full, completed from reference TRBV7-2 and TRBJ2-3, reads GAGVSQSPSNKVTEKGKDVELRCDPISGHTALYWYRQSLGQGLEFLIYFQGNSAPDKSGLPSDRFSAERTGGSVSTLTIQRTQQEDSAVYLCASSLALPTDTQYFGPGTRLTVL.

This chain joins TRBV12-5 and TRBJ2-2; perhaps TRBD2 as D (6 bases). CDR3 length: 15 residues. V lost 4 bases and J 4 bases, leaving 13 bases between the germline ends. Looked up from germline, CDR1 is LGHNT and CDR2 is FRNRAP. The CDR3 here is CASGSRRESTGELFF. In DNA, the CDR3 is TGTGCTAGTGGTTCCCGGAGGGAAAGCACCGGGGAGCTGTTTTTT. Looking up the rest from reference TRBV12-5 and TRBJ2-2 gives the full variable domain: DARVTQTPRHKVTEMGQEVTMRCQPILGHNTVFWYRQTMMQGLELLAYFRNRAPLDDSGMPKDRFSAEMPDATLATLKIQPSEPRDSAVYFCASGSRRESTGELFFGEGSRLTVL.

The V and J genes are TRBV6-1 and TRBJ1-1; 9 nucleotides match TRBD1. Germline values: CDR1 MNHNS, CDR2 SASEGT. This CDR3 spans 15 amino acids. Trimming at V came to 7 bases and at J to 5 bases, leaving 11 bases not matched to a gene. CDR3 coding DNA: TGTGCCAGCAAGCTCACAGGGGGCGGGAGTACTGAAGCTTTCTTT. Translating gives CASKLTGGGSTEAFF.

This rearrangement joins TRBV5-1 to TRBJ2-7; TRBD1 agrees at 11 bases. The CDR3 covers 16 residues. V shed 5 bases and J 3 bases; nucleotides not matched to a gene: 10. Germline V gene sequence: CDR1 SGHRS, CDR2 YFSETQ. The CDR3 region has the DNA TGCGCCAGCAGGCTGGTACCCGGGACAGGGGGCTACGAGCAGTACTTC. Translating gives CASRLVPGTGGYEQYF.

This clone was recorded a few times. CDR3 sequence: CASSVGVTGELFF. The CDR3 bases are TGTGCCAGCAGCGTAGGAGTCACCGGGGAGCTGTTTTTT. V usage is TRBV9 and J usage is TRBJ2-2; no firm D call. V dropped 0 bases and J dropped 4 bases, with 4 bases sitting between them. The length of the CDR3 is 13 residues. Germline V gives CDR1 SGDLS, CDR2 YYNGEE.

The CDR3 here is CASSRQSNQPQHF. The CDR3 DNA reads TGTGCCAGCAGTCGACAGAGCAATCAGCCCCAGCATTTT. V and J are TRBV7-6 and TRBJ1-5; TRBD1 might be the D (5 bases). The germline V gene has CDR1 SGHVS and CDR2 FNYEAQ. The CDR3 sequence is 13 residues long. Trimming left V 6 bases short and J 1 base short, with 7 bases between.

This CDR3 reads CSGENRGSYNEQFF. In nucleotides, the CDR3 is TGCAGCGGGGAGAACAGGGGATCCTACAATGAGCAGTTCTTC. The gene calls are TRBV29-1 and TRBJ2-1; 7 bases are shared with TRBD1. CDR3 length equals 14 residues. Losses at the gene ends were 7 bases for V and 1 base for J; bases not matched to a gene: 7. Germline V gives CDR1 SQVTM, CDR2 ANQGSEA.

J is TRBJ2-5 and V is TRBV5-1; perhaps TRBD1 as D (5 bases). The CDR3 is 15 amino acids. Germline CDR1 reads SGHRS; CDR2 reads YFSETQ. V lost 1 base, J lost 3 bases, and 13 bases lay in between. CDR3 amino acids: CASSLYRPDEETQYF. The CDR3, as DNA: TGCGCCAGCAGCTTGTACAGGCCAGACGAAGAGACCCAGTACTTC. Full variable domain (missing parts from reference TRBV5-1 and TRBJ2-5): KAGVTQTPRYLIKTRGQQVTLSCSPISGHRSVSWYQQTPGQGLQFLFEYFSETQRNKGNFPGRFSGRQFSNSRSEMNVSTLELGDSALYLCASSLYRPDEETQYFGPGTRLLVL.